This TCR beta chain appears in the sequencing data of a study of cytomegalovirus exposure and HLA in healthy donors. Study in general: Of the donors genotyped, several hundred in all, 81% fell in the Caucasian-associated ancestry cluster. Findings and caveats of the study: Researchers catalogued approximately 170 TCR beta chains as cytomegalovirus-associated.

In the case of this clone: Its antigen is still unknown.

CDR1 SGHTA and CDR2 FQGNSA come from the germline V gene. This CDR3 region has 15 residues. Trimming removed 1 base from V and 1 base from J, with 11 bases in between. PCR employed 60 Vbeta and 13 Jbeta primers. The repertoire was sequenced with immunoSEQ multiplex PCR; TCRdb's copy has only in-frame clones and lacks some. The sample includes fewer than 60,000 clones, roughly 70% of them seen just once. Sequenced sample: PBMCs. The receptor was derived from a woman aged 45-59 years in good health and CMV-seropositive. The chain has TRBV7-2 and TRBJ2-7; no reliable D call. This CDR3 reads CASSLGSARSYEQYF. The CDR3, as DNA: TGTGCCAGCAGCTTAGGGTCGGCCAGGTCCTACGAGCAGTACTTC. The variable domain in full, completed from reference TRBV7-2 and TRBJ2-7, reads GAGVSQSPSNKVTEKGKDVELRCDPISGHTALYWYRQSLGQGLEFLIYFQGNSAPDKSGLPSDRFSAERTGGSVSTLTIQRTQQEDSAVYLCASSLGSARSYEQYFGPGTRLTVT.